This TCR beta chain was sequenced in a study of T cells after yellow fever vaccination (dated by TCRdb to the late 2010s). Study-wide context: Libraries from fractions with low cell numbers were prepared with the SMART-Seq v4 Ultra Low Input RNA kit. To follow T-cell clones before and after primary and booster YFV17D yellow fever vaccination, bulk TCR alpha and beta repertoires were sequenced over time. Two healthy male donors, one aged 18 to 30 and one aged 30 to 40 years, made up the cohort. Bulk PBMC replicates and cell subsets were isolated from blood drawn at multiple timepoints before and after both primary and secondary immunization. General conclusions and limits of the study: The study included only two donors, which limits how far the findings can be generalized. Because abundant contaminating clonotypes from the bulk population could be contained in FACS-sorted repertoires, computational filtering was required. The secondary T-cell response was found to be weaker but faster than the primary response, with a peak reached on day 5 rather than on day 15. A small share of clonotypes was detected in both CD4 and CD8 compartments, with the overlap likely arising from convergent recombination. After the booster, most clones that had expanded after primary vaccination were detected again (about 95% of CD4 and around nine tenths of CD8), suggesting broad maintenance of memory.

From the cysteine up to the phenylalanine, the CDR3 has a length of 16 residues. Of all the DNA, just the CDR3 is kept, 48 bases in frame from base 1. Trimming costs V 0 bases and J 1 base, and their ends lie 12 bases apart. Comment on this clonotype: Its antigen target is currently unknown. No clone much larger than this one lies a single base away; base qualities are absent.

The treatment or condition label of this sample denotes: live attenuated yellow fever vaccine strain. At each blood-draw timepoint, two biological replicates of bulk PBMCs were collected. A standard Ficoll-Paque protocol was used to isolate PBMCs from peripheral blood. TriZol was used to extract RNA from bulk PBMCs, CD4 and CD8 fractions, and dextramer-positive and dextramer-negative fractions. The instrument was an Illumina NovaSeq 6000. TCR cDNA was synthesized by 5'RACE template switching, through which a universal primer site and unique molecular identifiers were introduced. Priming of cDNA synthesis was performed from both the TCR alpha and TCR beta constant segments. Library amplification involved two PCR steps, and the second step added sample barcodes and sequencing adapters. Sequencing of libraries was performed on Illumina HiSeq 2500 (2x100 bp) or NovaSeq (2x150 bp). The published analysis was carried out like this. MIGEC handled demultiplexing of reads and collapsing into UMI consensus sequences, while MiXCR performed V(D)J alignment. Clonotypes responding to the vaccine were identified with edgeR on replicate PBMC samples, with the criteria of FDR below 0.01 and a log2 fold change above 5 up to day 15. CD4 or CD8 identity was assigned to each bulk clonotype according to whether the clonotype was present at higher abundance in the sequenced CD4 repertoire or the sequenced CD8 repertoire. The public reads were quality trimmed at Q25 with fastp and then assembled into clones with MiXCR by TCRdb, keeping productive beta chains. Each record represents a unique CDR3 protein, reported with the most common genes and DNA among its rows. The V and J calls here are based on TCRdb, not the publication. For this sample there are 350,000 to 550,000 distinct CDR3 sequences; 15% to 20% appear just once. The ten largest account for roughly 19% of the sample.

The rearrangement joined TRBV12-3 or TRBV12-4 to TRBJ1-2, with the D gene not clear enough to name. The receptor's source is a man younger than 35 who received the YFV17D yellow fever vaccine. Sample: PBMCs, taken before the yellow fever booster vaccination. The nucleotide sequence is TGTGCCAGCAGTTTAGCGCTGGGCAGAAATAACTATGGCTACACCTTC. Its coded protein is CASSLALGRNNYGYTF.